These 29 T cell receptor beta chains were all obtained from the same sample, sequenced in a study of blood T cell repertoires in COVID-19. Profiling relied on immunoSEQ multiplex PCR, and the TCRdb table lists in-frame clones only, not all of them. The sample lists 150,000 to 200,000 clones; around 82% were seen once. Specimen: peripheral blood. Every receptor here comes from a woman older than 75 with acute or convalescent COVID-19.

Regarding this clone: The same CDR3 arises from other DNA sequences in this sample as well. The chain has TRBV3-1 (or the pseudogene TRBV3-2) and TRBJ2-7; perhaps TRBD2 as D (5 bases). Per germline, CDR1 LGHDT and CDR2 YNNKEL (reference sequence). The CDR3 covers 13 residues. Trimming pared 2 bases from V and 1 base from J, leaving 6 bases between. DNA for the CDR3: TGTGCCAGCAGCCAATCGGGATCCTACGAGCAGTACTTC. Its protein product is CASSQSGSYEQYF.

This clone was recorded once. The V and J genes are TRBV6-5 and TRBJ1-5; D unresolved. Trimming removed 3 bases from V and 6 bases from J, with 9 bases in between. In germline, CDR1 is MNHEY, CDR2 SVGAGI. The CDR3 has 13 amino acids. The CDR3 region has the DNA TGTGCCAGCAGTTATGGAGGGTCTCAGCCCCAGCATTTT. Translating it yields CASSYGGSQPQHF.

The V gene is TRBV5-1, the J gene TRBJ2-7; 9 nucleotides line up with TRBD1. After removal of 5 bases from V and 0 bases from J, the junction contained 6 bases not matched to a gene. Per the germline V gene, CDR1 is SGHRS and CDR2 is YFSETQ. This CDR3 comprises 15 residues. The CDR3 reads CASSPGTGSSYEQYF. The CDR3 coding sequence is TGCGCCAGCAGTCCCGGGACAGGGAGCTCCTACGAGCAGTACTTC.

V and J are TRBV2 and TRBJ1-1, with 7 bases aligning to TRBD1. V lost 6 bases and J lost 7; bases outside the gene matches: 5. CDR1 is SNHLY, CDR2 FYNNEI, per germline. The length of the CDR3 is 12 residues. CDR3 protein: CASRTGPGEAFF. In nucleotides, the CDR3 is TGTGCCAGCAGGACAGGGCCTGGTGAAGCTTTCTTT.

CDR3 in amino acids: CASSPGGQGTHEQYF. CDR3 DNA: TGTGCCAGCAGCCCGGGGGGACAGGGAACCCACGAGCAGTACTTC. V is TRBV7-6 and J is TRBJ2-7; TRBD1 matches at 9 bases. Looked up from germline, CDR1 is SGHVS and CDR2 is FNYEAQ. The junction had 10 bases not matched to a gene; V was cut back by 5 bases and J by 5 bases. The CDR3 loop spans 15 amino acids.

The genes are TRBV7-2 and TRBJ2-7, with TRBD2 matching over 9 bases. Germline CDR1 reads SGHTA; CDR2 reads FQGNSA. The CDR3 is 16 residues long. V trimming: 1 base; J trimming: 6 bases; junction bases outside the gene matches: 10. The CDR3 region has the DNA TGTGCCAGCAGCTTAGGGCGGGGGGGCCCCTTTGGCGAGCAGTACTTC. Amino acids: CASSLGRGGPFGEQYF.

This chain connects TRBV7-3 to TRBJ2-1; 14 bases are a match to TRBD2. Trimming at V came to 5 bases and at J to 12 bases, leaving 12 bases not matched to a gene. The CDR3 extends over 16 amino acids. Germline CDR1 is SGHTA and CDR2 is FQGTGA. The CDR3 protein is CASSPTSGRADTAQFF. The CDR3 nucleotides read TGTGCCAGCAGCCCGACTAGCGGGAGGGCCGATACGGCGCAGTTCTTC.

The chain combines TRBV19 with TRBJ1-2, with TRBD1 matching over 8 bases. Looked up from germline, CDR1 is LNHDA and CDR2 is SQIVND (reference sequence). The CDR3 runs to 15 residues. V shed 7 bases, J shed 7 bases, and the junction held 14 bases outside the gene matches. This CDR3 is CASNTPPAGGSGYTF. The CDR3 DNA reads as TGTGCCAGTAATACACCCCCTGCAGGGGGCTCTGGCTACACCTTC.

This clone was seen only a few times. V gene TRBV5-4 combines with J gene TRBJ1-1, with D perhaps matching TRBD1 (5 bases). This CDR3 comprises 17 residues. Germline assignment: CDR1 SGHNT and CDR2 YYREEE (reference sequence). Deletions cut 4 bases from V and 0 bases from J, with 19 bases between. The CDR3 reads CASSGLWGDGMNTEAFF. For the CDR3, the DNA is TGTGCCAGCAGCGGACTATGGGGGGACGGAATGAACACTGAAGCTTTCTTT. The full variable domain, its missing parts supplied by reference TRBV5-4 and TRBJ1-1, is ETGVTQSPTHLIKTRGQQVTLRCSSQSGHNTVSWYQQALGQGPQFIFQYYREEENGRGNFPPRFSGLQFPNYSSELNVNALELDDSALYLCASSGLWGDGMNTEAFFGQGTRLTVV.

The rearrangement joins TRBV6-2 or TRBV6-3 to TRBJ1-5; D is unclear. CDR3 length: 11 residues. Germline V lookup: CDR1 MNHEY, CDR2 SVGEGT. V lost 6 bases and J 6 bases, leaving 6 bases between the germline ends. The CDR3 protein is CASSHGQPQHF. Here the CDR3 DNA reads TGTGCCAGCAGCCACGGTCAGCCCCAGCATTTT.

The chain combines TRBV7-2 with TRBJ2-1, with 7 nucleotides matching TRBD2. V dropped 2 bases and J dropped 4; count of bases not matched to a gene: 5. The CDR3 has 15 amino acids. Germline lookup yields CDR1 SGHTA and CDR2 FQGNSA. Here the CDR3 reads CASSLFPAGYNEQFF. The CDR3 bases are TGTGCCAGCAGCTTATTTCCAGCGGGGTACAATGAGCAGTTCTTC.

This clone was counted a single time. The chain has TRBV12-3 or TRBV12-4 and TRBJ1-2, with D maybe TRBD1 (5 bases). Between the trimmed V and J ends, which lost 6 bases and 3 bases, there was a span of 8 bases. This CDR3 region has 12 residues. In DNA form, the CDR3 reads TGTGCCAGCAGCTCGACAGACTATGGCTACACCTTC. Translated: CASSSTDYGYTF.

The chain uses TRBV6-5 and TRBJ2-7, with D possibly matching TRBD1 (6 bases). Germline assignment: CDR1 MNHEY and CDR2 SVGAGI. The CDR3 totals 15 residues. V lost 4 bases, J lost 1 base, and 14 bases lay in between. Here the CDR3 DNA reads TGTGCCAGCAGTTTCCAGGGGCCAACTTCCTACGAGCAGTACGTC. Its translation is CASSFQGPTSYEQYV.

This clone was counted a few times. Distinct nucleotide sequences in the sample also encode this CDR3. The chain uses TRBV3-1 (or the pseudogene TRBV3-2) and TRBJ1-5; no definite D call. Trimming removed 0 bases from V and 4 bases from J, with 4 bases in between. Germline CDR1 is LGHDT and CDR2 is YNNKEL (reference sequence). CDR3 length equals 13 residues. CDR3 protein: CASSQDRNQPQHF. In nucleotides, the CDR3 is TGTGCCAGCAGCCAAGACAGAAATCAGCCCCAGCATTTT.

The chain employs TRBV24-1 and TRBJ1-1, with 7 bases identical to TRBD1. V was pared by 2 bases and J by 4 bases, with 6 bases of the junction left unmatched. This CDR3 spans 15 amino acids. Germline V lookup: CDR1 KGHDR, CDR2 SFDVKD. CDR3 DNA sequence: TGTGCCACCAGTGATTCCGGCAGGGGGATCACTGAAGCTTTCTTT. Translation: CATSDSGRGITEAFF.

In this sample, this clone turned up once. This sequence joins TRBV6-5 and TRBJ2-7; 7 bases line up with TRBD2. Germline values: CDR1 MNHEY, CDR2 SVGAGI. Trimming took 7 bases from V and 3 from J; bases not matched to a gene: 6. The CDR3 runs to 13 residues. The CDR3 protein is CASNGDYGYEQYF. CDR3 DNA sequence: TGTGCCAGCAACGGGGACTACGGCTACGAGCAGTACTTC.

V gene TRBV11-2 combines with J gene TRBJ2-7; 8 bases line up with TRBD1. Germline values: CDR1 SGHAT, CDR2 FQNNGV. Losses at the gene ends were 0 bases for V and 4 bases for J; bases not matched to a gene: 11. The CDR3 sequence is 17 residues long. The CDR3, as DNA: TGTGCCAGCAGCTTAGATTCGGGTCAGGGGGCAAGTTACGAGCAGTACTTC. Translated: CASSLDSGQGASYEQYF. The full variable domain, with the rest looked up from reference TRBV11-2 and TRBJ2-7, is EAGVAQSPRYKIIEKRQSVAFWCNPISGHATLYWYQQILGQGPKLLIQFQNNGVVDDSQLPKDRFSAERLKGVDSTLKIQPAKLEDSAVYLCASSLDSGQGASYEQYFGPGTRLTVT.

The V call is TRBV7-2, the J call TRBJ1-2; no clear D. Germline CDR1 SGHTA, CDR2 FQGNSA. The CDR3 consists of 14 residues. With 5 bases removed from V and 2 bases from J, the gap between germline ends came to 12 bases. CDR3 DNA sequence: TGTGCCAGCAGCCCTGGGAGACTGAACTATGGCTACACCTTC. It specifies CASSPGRLNYGYTF. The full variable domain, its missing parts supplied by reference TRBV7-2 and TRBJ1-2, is GAGVSQSPSNKVTEKGKDVELRCDPISGHTALYWYRQSLGQGLEFLIYFQGNSAPDKSGLPSDRFSAERTGGSVSTLTIQRTQQEDSAVYLCASSPGRLNYGYTFGSGTRLTVV.

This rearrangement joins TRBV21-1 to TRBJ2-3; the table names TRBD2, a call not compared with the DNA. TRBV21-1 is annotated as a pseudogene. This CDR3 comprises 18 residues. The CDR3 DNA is TGTGCCAGCAGCAAAGGGGGCTGGACTAGCGGGGGCACAGATACGCAGTATTTT. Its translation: CASSKGGWTSGGTDTQYF.

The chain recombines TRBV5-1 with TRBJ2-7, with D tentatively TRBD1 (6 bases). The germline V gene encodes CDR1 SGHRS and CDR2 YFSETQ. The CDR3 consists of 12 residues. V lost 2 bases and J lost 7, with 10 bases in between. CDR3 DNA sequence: TGCGCCAGCAGCTTCCAGGGACAAGAGCAGTACTTC. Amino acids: CASSFQGQEQYF. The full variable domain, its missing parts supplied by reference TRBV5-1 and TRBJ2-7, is KAGVTQTPRYLIKTRGQQVTLSCSPISGHRSVSWYQQTPGQGLQFLFEYFSETQRNKGNFPGRFSGRQFSNSRSEMNVSTLELGDSALYLCASSFQGQEQYFGPGTRLTVT.

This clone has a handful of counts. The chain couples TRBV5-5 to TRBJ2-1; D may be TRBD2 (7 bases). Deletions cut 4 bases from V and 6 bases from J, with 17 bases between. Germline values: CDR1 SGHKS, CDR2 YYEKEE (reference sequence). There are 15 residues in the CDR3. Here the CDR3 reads CASSGGGGRLNEQFF. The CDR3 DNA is TGTGCCAGCAGCGGGGGAGGGGGGAGACTCAATGAGCAGTTCTTC.

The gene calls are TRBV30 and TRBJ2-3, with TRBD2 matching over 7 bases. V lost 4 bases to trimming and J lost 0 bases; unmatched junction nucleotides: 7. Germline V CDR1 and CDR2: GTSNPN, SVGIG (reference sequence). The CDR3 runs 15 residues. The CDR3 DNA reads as TGTGCCTGGACCAGCTACGGGGGGAGCACAGATACGCAGTATTTT. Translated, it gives CAWTSYGGSTDTQYF.

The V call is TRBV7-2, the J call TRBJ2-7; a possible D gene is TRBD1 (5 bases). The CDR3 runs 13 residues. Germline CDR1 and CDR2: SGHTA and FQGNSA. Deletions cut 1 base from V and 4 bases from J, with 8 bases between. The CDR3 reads CASSLVHRYEQYF. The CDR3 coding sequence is TGTGCCAGCAGCTTAGTCCACAGGTACGAGCAGTACTTC.

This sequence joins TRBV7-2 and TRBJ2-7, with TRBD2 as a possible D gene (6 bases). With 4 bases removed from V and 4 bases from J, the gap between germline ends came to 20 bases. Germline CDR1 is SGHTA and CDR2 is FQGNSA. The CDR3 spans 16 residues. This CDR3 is CASSSRGGRGSYEQYF. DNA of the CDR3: TGTGCCAGCAGCTCCCGAGGTGGGCGGGGATCGTACGAGCAGTACTTC.

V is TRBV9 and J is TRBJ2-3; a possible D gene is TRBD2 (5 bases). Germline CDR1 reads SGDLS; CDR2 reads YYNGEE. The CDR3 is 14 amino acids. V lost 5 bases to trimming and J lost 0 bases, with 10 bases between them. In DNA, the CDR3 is TGTGCCAGCAGTGCCGTAGCGAGCACAGATACGCAGTATTTT. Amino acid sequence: CASSAVASTDTQYF.

CDR3 region: CASSWTSGSDTQYF. CDR3 DNA: TGTGCCAGCAGCTGGACTAGCGGGAGTGATACGCAGTATTTT. The chain joins TRBV7-3 to TRBJ2-3; 13 positions match TRBD2. The germline V gene has CDR1 SGHTA and CDR2 FQGTGA. CDR3 size: 14 residues. V gave up 4 bases and J gave up 6 bases; unmatched junction bases: 1.

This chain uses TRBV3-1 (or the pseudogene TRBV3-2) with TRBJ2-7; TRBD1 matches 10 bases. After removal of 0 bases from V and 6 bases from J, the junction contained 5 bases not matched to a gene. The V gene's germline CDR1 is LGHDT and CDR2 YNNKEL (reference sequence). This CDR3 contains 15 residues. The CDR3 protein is CASSQERRTGGEQYF. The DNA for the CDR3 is TGTGCCAGCAGCCAAGAAAGGAGGACAGGGGGCGAGCAGTACTTC.

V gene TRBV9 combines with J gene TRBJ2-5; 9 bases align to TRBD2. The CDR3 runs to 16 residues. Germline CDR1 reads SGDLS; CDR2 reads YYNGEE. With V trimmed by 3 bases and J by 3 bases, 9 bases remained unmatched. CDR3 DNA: TGTGCCAGCAGCGCTGGGGGTTCTAGCGGGAAAGAGACCCAGTACTTC. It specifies CASSAGGSSGKETQYF.

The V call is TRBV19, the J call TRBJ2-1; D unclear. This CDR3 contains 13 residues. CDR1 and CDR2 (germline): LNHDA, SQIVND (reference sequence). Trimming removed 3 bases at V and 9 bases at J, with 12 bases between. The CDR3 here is CASSIDRSSEQFF. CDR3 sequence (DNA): TGTGCCAGTAGTATCGACCGATCTAGTGAGCAGTTCTTC.